The source of this T cell receptor (beta chain) is a study of molecular identifiers for immune sequencing clone quantification. From 20,000 to 1,000,000 sorted cells, naive CD8 libraries were generated with 10%, 30% or 50% RNA. The table lists this clonotype with many counts. As previously described, bulk TCR libraries were made using listed TCR primers. Each CDR3 protein gets one entry after TCRdb re-called the PCR reads with MiXCR. The sample records around 460,000 distinct CDR3 sequences, 25% being singletons. CDR1 is LGHNA and CDR2 is YSLEER in the germline V gene. V dropped 0 bases and J dropped 0 bases, with 8 bases sitting between them. The CDR3 runs to 15 residues.

This receptor was obtained from a human donor in good health. Some libraries in this study had Jurkat cell RNA spiked in. The rearrangement links TRBV4-3 to TRBJ1-1; possibly TRBD1 for D (6 bases). The sequencing sample was made of naive CD8+ T cells from blood, with Jurkat cell RNA spiked in. Indicated subset: FACS-sorted CD8+CD4-CCR7+CD45RA+ naive T cells. The CDR3 spells CASSQDWGLNTEAFF. The DNA for the CDR3 is TGCGCCAGCAGCCAAGATTGGGGGCTGAACACTGAAGCTTTCTTT.